This note documents a single TCR beta chain sequence. Its antigen is unknown. From RNA, the CDR3 regions of TCR beta chains were amplified and sequenced. First-round RT-PCR with HTBI primers preceded a second-round multiplex PCR. TCRdb redid the calling of the multiplex PCR reads with MiXCR, one entry per CDR3 protein. The profile shows around 1,200,000 distinct CDR3 sequences, about two fifths of them singletons. This sample is drawn from a study of Graves' ophthalmopathy and Graves' hyperthyroidism. Whole-study context: If no ophthalmopathy appeared within 18 months of follow-up, hyperthyroidism was termed stable.

Study observations and caveats: In separating ophthalmopathy from stable hyperthyroidism, a 13-signature model achieved nearly 90% sensitivity and over 80% specificity. Ophthalmopathy progression was predicted by the model at approximately 71% sensitivity and about 72% specificity.

Other autoimmune disease, uncontrolled infection, pregnancy and lactation led to exclusion. This CDR3 is 14 amino acids long. V was trimmed by 1 base and J by 5 bases, leaving 14 bases between them. CDR1 SQVTM and CDR2 ANQGSEA come from the germline V gene. The source of this sequence is an adult man with Graves' hyperthyroidism. The J gene is TRBJ1-1, the V gene TRBV29-1; possibly TRBD1 for D (5 bases). Specimen: peripheral blood or thyroid tissue (not recorded which). The CDR3 DNA is TGCAGCGTTGAAGCTAGTGGCGGGGGGACTGAAGCTTTCTTT. Protein product: CSVEASGGGTEAFF.